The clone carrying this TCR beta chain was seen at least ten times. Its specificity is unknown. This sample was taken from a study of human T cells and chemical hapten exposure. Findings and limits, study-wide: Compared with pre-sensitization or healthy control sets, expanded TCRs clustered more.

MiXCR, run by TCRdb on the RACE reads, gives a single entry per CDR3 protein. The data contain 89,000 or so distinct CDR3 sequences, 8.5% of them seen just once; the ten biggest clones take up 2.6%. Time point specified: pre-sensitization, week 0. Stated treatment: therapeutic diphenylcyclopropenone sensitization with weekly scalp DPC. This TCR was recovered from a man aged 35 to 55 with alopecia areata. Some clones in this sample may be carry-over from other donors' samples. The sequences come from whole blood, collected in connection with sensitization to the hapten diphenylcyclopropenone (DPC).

CDR3 coding DNA: TGTGCCAGCAGACCCGCGGGGGCCCACTCTGGGGCCAACGTCCTGACTTTC. This sequence encodes CASRPAGAHSGANVLTF. The chain couples TRBV6-1 to TRBJ2-6; TRBD2 might be the D (7 bases). The CDR3 spans 17 residues. Per germline, CDR1 MNHNS and CDR2 SASEGT. V gave up 6 bases and J gave up 0 bases, with 15 bases separating them.